This T cell receptor (beta chain) was recovered during a study of blood T cell repertoires in COVID-19. Assay used: immunoSEQ multiplex PCR; TCRdb lists only in-frame clones, some missing. The sample lists fewer than 200,000 clones, 88% occurring once. This CDR3 is built from 18 residues. J gave up 3 bases and V 5 bases, and 11 bases lay outside the gene matches. CDR1 is SGHNT and CDR2 is YENEEA in the germline V gene. Participant ages covered about 18 to 90 years across about two dozen US areas. Sequencing was carried out using PBMCs or T cells enriched from blood (not recorded which). The TCR comes from a woman under 30 who had recovered from COVID-19. V is TRBV11-3 and J is TRBJ2-2, with 11 bases aligning to TRBD1. The CDR3 is CASSPGDRGMIDTGELFF. CDR3 in DNA: TGTGCCAGCAGCCCGGGGGACAGGGGGATGATCGACACCGGGGAGCTGTTTTTT. Looking up the rest from reference TRBV11-3 and TRBJ2-2 gives the full variable domain: EAGVVQSPRYKIIEKKQPVAFWCNPISGHNTLYWYLQNLGQGPELLIRYENEEAVDDSQLPKDRFSAERLKGVDSTLKIQPAELGDSAVYLCASSPGDRGMIDTGELFFGEGSRLTVL.